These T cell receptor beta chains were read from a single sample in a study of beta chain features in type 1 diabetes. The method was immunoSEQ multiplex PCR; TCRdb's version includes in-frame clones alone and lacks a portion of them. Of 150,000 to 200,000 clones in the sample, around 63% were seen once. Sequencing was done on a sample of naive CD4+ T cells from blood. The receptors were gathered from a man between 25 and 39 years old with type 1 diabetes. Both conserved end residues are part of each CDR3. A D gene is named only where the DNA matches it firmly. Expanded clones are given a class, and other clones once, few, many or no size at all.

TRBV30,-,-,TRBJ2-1,CAWSLEQGSEQFF,TGTGCCTGGAGTTTAGAGCAGGGTTCTGAGCAGTTCTTC
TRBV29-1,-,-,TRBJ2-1,CSVAPNEQFF,TGCAGCGTTGCGCCCAATGAGCAGTTCTTC
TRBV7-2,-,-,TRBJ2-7,CASSQQGLEQYF,TGTGCCAGCAGCCAACAGGGCCTCGAGCAGTACTTC
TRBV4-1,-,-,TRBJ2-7,CASSQGIRTALEYEQYF,TGCGCCAGCAGCCAAGGCATAAGGACGGCCCTTGAGTACGAGCAGTACTTC
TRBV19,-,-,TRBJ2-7,CASSIYPVGQNYEQYF,TGTGCCAGTAGTATATATCCGGTCGGACAGAACTACGAGCAGTACTTC
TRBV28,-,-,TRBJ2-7,CASNSAERKDYEQYF,TGTGCCAGTAACTCAGCCGAACGGAAGGACTACGAGCAGTACTTC
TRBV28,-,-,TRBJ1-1,CASGIGTVGRTEAFF,TGTGCCAGCGGGATCGGGACGGTGGGAAGAACTGAAGCTTTCTTT
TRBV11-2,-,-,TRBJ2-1,CASISSAYNEQFF,TGTGCCAGCATCTCGAGCGCTTACAATGAGCAGTTCTTC
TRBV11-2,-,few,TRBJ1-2,CASSPDNLRHGYTF,TGTGCCAGCAGCCCCGACAATCTCCGGCATGGCTACACCTTC
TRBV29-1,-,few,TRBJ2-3,CSVVSGLSTDTQYF,TGCAGCGTTGTGTCGGGACTTAGCACAGATACGCAGTATTTT
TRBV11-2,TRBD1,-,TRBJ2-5,CASRFTGVETQYF,TGTGCCAGCAGGTTTACAGGGGTGGAGACCCAGTACTTC
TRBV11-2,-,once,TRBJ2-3,CASSYQEGTQYF,TGTGCCAGCAGCTATCAGGAGGGTACGCAGTATTTT
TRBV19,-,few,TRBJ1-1,CASSNPKQGEVAFF,TGTGCCAGTAGTAACCCAAAGCAAGGGGAGGTGGCTTTCTTT
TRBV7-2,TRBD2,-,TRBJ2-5,CASSSQRGATEETQYF,TGTGCCAGCAGCTCTCAGCGGGGGGCAACCGAAGAGACCCAGTACTTC
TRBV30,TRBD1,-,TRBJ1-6,CAWSIGGQGRSPLHF,TGTGCCTGGAGCATCGGTGGACAGGGACGTTCACCCCTCCACTTT
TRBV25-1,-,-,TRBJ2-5,CASSDLTETQYF,TGTGCCAGCAGTGATCTAACGGAGACCCAGTACTTC
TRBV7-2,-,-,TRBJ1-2,CASSLSTAVDGYTF,TGTGCCAGCAGCTTAAGTACCGCAGTGGATGGCTACACCTTC
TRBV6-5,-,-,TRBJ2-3,CASSYSAGTDTQYF,TGTGCCAGCAGTTACTCGGCGGGCACAGATACGCAGTATTTT
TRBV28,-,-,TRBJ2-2,CASKDGDTGELFF,TGTGCCAGTAAGGACGGAGACACCGGGGAGCTGTTTTTT